This T cell receptor beta chain was sequenced during a study of tumor-infiltrating lymphocytes in primary liver carcinoma. In the study overall: Roughly 3.5 to 7.5 million productive TCRbeta reads were obtained per sample, with similar numbers across tissue types.

The CDR3 contains 18 residues. Per the germline V gene, CDR1 is SGHDT and CDR2 is YYEEEE. On this clonotype: An end of the junction does not agree with germline; a read error may underlie this.

Total RNA amounting to 500 ng was the source from which TCR beta cDNA was made with a constant-region primer. Libraries for TCR beta were built through three nested multiplex PCR rounds, which together made up a slightly modified ARM-PCR procedure. The opening two PCR rounds, ten to eleven cycles each, paired TRBV1-TRBV30 forward primers with a C-beta reverse primer. TCRdb used MiXCR to reprocess the multiplex PCR reads, holding one entry per CDR3 protein. The sample lists approximately 37,000 distinct CDR3 sequences, roughly 77% occurring once. Investigators took RNA and DNA out together from roughly 21-30 mg of unsorted bulk tissue. Surgery removed the patients' primary liver carcinoma. Patients showed chronic HBV infection and an absence of prior treatment.

The V call is TRBV5-6, the J call TRBJ2-7; 8 nucleotides agree with TRBD2. This TCR was sampled from a man in his forties with primary liver carcinoma and hepatitis B virus infection. Sequenced input: tumor-adjacent normal liver tissue. The CDR3 region has the DNA TGTACCAGCAGCCAGGGACTAGTGGGAGTGATGTTGTCTTACGAGCAGTACTTC. It codes for CTSSQGLVGVMLSYEQYF.